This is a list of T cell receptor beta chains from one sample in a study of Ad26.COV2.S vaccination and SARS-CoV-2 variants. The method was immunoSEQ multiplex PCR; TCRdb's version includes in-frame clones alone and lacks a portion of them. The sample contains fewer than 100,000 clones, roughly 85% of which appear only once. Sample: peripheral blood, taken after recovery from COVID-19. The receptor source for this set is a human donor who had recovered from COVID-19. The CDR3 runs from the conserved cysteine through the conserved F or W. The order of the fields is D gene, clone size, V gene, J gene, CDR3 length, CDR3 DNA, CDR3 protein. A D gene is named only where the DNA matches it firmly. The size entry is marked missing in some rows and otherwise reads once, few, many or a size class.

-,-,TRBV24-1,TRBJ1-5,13,TGTGCCACCAGCCAGGGCGGCAATCAGCCCCAGCATTTT,CATSQGGNQPQHF
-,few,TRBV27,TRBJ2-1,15,TGTGCCAGCAACCGGGAGATAGCGGTTTACAATGAGCAGTTCTTC,CASNREIAVYNEQFF
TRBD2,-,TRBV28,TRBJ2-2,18,TGTGCCAGCGTCTTGGGGGGCGGGAGGGCCCTTAGAACCGGGGAGCTGTTTTTT,CASVLGGGRALRTGELFF
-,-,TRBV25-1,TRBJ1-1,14,TGTGCCACCCGTAGTAGTTGGTCGCTCACTGAAGCTTTCTTT,CATRSSWSLTEAFF
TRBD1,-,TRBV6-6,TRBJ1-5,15,TGTGCCAGCAGTCCCGGGACAGTACGAAATCAGCCCCAGCATTTT,CASSPGTVRNQPQHF
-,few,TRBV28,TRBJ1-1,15,TGTGCCAGCAGTTTATCCGGACAGTTGAACACTGAAGCTTTCTTT,CASSLSGQLNTEAFF
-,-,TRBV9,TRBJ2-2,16,TGTGCCAGCAGCGTAGGTTCAGGGGATCGTACCGGGGAGCTGTTTTTT,CASSVGSGDRTGELFF
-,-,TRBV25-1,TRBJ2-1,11,TGTGCCAGCAGTCTAGGAAATGAGCAGTTCTTC,CASSLGNEQFF
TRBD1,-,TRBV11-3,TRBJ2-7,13,TGTGCCAGCAGCCATCGGACAGGGAACGAGCAGTACTTC,CASSHRTGNEQYF
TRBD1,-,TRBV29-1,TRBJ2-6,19,TGCAGCGTTGAAGAAGTACGGGACAGGGGGTTTTCTGGGGCCAACGTCCTGACTTTC,CSVEEVRDRGFSGANVLTF
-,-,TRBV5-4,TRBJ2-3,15,TGTGCCAGCAGCAGCCGGAAACAGGGCACAGATACGCAGTATTTT,CASSSRKQGTDTQYF
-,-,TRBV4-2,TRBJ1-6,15,TGTGCCAGCAGCCAAGACGGAAAGGCGGTGTCACCCCTCCACTTT,CASSQDGKAVSPLHF
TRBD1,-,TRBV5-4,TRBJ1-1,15,TGTGCCAGCAGCCCCAGGGGGGGGATGAACACTGAAGCTTTCTTT,CASSPRGGMNTEAFF
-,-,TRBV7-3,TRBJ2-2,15,TGTGCCAGCAGCTTACCCGGGAGTAACACCGGGGAGCTGTTTTTT,CASSLPGSNTGELFF
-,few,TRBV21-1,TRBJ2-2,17,TGTGCCAGCAGCGCAAGTCGGACTAGCGGGAACACCGGGGAGCTGTTTTTT,CASSASRTSGNTGELFF